This T cell receptor beta chain was documented in a study of preoperative IRX-2 immunotherapy in early breast cancer. Documented treatment: preoperative locoregional IRX-2 cytokine immunotherapy. Preoperative locoregional IRX-2 cytokine immunotherapy was tested in the phase Ib source study. Germline-derived CDR1 and CDR2 are MDHEN and SYDVKM. This CDR3 spans 12 amino acids. V dropped 6 bases and J dropped 0 bases, with 4 bases sitting between them. Profiling relied on immunoSEQ multiplex PCR, and the TCRdb table lists in-frame clones only, not all of them. Of about 23,000 clones in the sample, around 87% were seen once.

The V and J genes are TRBV28 and TRBJ2-3; D remains ambiguous. The sequenced sample was tumor tissue, obtained after IRX-2 immunotherapy. The sequence was obtained from a human donor with breast cancer. The CDR3 spells CASRESTDTQYF. CDR3 bases: TGTGCCAGCAGAGAGAGCACAGATACGCAGTATTTT. Looking up the rest from reference TRBV28 and TRBJ2-3 gives the full variable domain: DVKVTQSSRYLVKRTGEKVFLECVQDMDHENMFWYRQDPGLGLRLIYFSYDVKMKEKGDIPEGYSVSREKKERFSLILESASTNQTSMYLCASRESTDTQYFGPGTRLTVL.